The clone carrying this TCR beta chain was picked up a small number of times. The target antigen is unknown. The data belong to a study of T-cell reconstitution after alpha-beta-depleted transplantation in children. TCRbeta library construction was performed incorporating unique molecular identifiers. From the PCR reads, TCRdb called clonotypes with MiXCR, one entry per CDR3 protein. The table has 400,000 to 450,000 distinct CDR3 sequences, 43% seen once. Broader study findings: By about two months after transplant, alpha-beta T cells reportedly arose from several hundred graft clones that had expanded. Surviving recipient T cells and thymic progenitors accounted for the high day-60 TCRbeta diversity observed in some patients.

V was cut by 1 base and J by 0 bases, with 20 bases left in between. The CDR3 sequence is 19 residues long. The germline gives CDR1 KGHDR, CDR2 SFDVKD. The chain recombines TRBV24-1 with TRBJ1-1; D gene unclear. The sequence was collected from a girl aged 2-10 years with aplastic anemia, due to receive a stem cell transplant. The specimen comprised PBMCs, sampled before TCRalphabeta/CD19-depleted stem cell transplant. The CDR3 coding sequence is TGTGCCACCAGTGATTTAGGGTATACTTTCTTATTGATGAACACTGAAGCTTTCTTT. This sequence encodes CATSDLGYTFLLMNTEAFF.